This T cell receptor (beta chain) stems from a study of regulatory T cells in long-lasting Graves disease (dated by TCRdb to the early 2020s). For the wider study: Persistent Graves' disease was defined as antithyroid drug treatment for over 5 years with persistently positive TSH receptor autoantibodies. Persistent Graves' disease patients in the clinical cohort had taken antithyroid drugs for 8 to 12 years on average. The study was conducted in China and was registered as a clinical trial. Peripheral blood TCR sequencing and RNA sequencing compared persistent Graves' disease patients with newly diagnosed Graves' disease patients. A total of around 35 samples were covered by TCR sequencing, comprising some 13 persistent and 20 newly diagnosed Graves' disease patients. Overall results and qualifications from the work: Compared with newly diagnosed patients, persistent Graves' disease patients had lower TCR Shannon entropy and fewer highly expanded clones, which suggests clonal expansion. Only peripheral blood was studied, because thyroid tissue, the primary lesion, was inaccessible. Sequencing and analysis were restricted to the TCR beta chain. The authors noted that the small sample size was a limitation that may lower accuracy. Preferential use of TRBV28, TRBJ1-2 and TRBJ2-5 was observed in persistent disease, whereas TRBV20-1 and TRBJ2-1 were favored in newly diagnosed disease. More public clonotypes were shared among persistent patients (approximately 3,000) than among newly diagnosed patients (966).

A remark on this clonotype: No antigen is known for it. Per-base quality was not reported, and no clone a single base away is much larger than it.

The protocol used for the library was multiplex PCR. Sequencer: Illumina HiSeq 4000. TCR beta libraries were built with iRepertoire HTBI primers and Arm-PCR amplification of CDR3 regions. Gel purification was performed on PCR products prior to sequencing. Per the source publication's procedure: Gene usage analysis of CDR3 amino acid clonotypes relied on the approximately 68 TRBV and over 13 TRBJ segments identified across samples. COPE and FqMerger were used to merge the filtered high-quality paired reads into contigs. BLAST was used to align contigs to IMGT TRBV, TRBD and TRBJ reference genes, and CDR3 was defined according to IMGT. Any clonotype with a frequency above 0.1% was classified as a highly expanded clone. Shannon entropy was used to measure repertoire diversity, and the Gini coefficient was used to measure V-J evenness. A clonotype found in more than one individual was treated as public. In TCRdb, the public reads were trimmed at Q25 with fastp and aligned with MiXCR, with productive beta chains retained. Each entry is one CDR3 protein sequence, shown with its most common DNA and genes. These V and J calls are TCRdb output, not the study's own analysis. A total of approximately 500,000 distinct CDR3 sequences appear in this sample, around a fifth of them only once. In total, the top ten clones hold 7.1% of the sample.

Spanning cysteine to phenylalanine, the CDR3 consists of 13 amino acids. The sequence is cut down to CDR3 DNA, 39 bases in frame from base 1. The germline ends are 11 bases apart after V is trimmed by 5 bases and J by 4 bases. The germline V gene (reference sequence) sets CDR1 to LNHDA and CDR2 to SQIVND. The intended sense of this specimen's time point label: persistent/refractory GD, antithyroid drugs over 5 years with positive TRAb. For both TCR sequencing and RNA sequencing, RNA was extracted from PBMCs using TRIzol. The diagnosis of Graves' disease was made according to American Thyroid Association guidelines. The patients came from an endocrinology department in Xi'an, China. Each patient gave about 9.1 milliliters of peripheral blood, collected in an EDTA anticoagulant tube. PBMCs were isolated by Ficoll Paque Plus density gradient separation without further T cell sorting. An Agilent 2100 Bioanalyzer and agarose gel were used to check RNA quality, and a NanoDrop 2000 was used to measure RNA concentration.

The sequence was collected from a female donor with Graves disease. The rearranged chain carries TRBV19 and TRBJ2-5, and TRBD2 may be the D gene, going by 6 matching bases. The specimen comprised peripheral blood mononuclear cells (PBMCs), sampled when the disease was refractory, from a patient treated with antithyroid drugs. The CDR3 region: CASSSDGGETQYF. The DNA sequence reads TGTGCCAGTAGTTCGGACGGGGGAGAGACCCAGTACTTC.